These T cell receptor beta chains were read from a single sample in a study of T cells in Graves' hyperthyroidism and ophthalmopathy. Using its own MiXCR run on the multiplex PCR reads, TCRdb lists one record per CDR3 protein. The repertoire includes 350,000 to 400,000 distinct CDR3 sequences, 14% of them detected once, and approximately 10% sits in the top ten. Specimen: blood. These receptors all come from a woman aged 60 to 75 with Graves' hyperthyroidism. Both conserved end residues are part of each CDR3. The order of the fields is V gene, D gene, clone size, J gene, CDR3 DNA, CDR3 protein. The D gene is left open where the match is weak. Clone size is shown for a subset of rows, as once, few, many or a class of expanded clone.

V: TRBV5-1; D: .; size: .; J: TRBJ2-6; DNA: TGCGCCAGCAGCTTTCGCCGACCTGGGGCCAACGTCCTGACTTTC; CDR3: CASSFRRPGANVLTF
V: TRBV5-1; D: TRBD1; size: .; J: TRBJ2-7; DNA: TGCGCCAGCAGAACCGGGACAGCCTACGAGCAGTACTTC; CDR3: CASRTGTAYEQYF
V: TRBV18; D: .; size: many; J: TRBJ2-1; DNA: TGTGCCAGCGGCAGGGGGGACAATGAGCAGTTCTTC; CDR3: CASGRGDNEQFF
V: TRBV29-1; D: .; size: many; J: TRBJ2-7; DNA: TGCAGCGTTGAAAAGACAGGAGGGGACGAGCAGTACTTC; CDR3: CSVEKTGGDEQYF
V: TRBV19; D: TRBD2; size: few; J: TRBJ2-2; DNA: TGTGCCAGTAGTCCCGGGGGGACGGGATACAGTTGGGGCACCGGGGAGCTGTTTTTT; CDR3: CASSPGGTGYSWGTGELFF
V: TRBV28; D: .; size: .; J: TRBJ1-1; DNA: TGTGCCAGCAGTTTTTCCCCGACAGCTATGAACACTGAAGCTTTCTTT; CDR3: CASSFSPTAMNTEAFF
V: TRBV19; D: .; size: .; J: TRBJ1-2; DNA: TGTGCCAGTAGTGTCTCCTCTTTAATCTATGGCTACACCTTC; CDR3: CASSVSSLIYGYTF
V: TRBV7-2; D: TRBD2; size: .; J: TRBJ2-7; DNA: TGTGCCACCACCTCGGGGGGATGGGACTACGAGCAGTACTTC; CDR3: CATTSGGWDYEQYF
V: TRBV25-1; D: .; size: .; J: TRBJ2-7; DNA: TGTGCCAGCACCAATAGCGGCTACGAGCAGTACTTC; CDR3: CASTNSGYEQYF
V: TRBV27; D: .; size: many; J: TRBJ2-5; DNA: TGTGCCAGCAGTCAAGGGTGGGGGGAGACCCAGTACTTC; CDR3: CASSQGWGETQYF
V: TRBV11-1; D: .; size: .; J: TRBJ1-6; DNA: TGCGCCAGCAGCTACGGGGCAGGGGTTTCACCCCTCCACTTT; CDR3: CASSYGAGVSPLHF
V: TRBV7-2; D: TRBD2; size: few; J: TRBJ2-7; DNA: TGTGCCAGCAGCCCGACCCTAGCGGGGGTTCATTACGAGCAGTACTTC; CDR3: CASSPTLAGVHYEQYF
V: TRBV12-3/TRBV12-4; D: .; size: many; J: TRBJ2-7; DNA: TGTGCCAGCAGTTTTTGGGAGGCTAGCTGGACGTACGAGCAGTACTTC; CDR3: CASSFWEASWTYEQYF
V: TRBV11-2; D: .; size: many; J: TRBJ2-1; DNA: TGTGCCAGCAGCTTAGTTGGCGGTAATGAGCAGTTCTTC; CDR3: CASSLVGGNEQFF
V: TRBV6-1; D: .; size: few; J: TRBJ2-2; DNA: TGTGCCAGCACCCCGGGGGCCGGGGAGCTGTTTTTT; CDR3: CASTPGAGELFF
V: TRBV25-1; D: TRBD1; size: .; J: TRBJ1-1; DNA: TGTGCCAGCAGAAACCGGGACAGCATGAACACTGAAGCTTTCTTT; CDR3: CASRNRDSMNTEAFF
V: TRBV18; D: .; size: many; J: TRBJ1-4; DNA: TGTGCCAGCTCACCACAGGGGACTAATGAAAAACTGTTTTTT; CDR3: CASSPQGTNEKLFF
V: TRBV9; D: .; size: many; J: TRBJ2-7; DNA: TGTGCCAGCAGCGTGGTCGGGGGTAACGAGCAGTACTTC; CDR3: CASSVVGGNEQYF
V: TRBV7-9; D: .; size: many; J: TRBJ1-1; DNA: TGTGCCAGCAGCATACCTGACCCCCGGGGGTTGCAAGCTTTCTTT; CDR3: CASSIPDPRGLQAFF
V: TRBV28; D: TRBD2; size: many; J: TRBJ2-7; DNA: TGTGCCAGCAGTTTAATGGGGACCGGGGGGATAGGCGCCTACGAGCAGTACTTC; CDR3: CASSLMGTGGIGAYEQYF
V: TRBV7-3; D: TRBD2; size: many; J: TRBJ2-1; DNA: TGTGCCAGCAGCGAGGGGACTAGCGGAGACAATGAGCAGTTCTTC; CDR3: CASSEGTSGDNEQFF
V: TRBV29-1; D: .; size: many; J: TRBJ2-1; DNA: TGCAGCGTGACCGGGACCCGCGAAGGGAATGAGCAGTTCTTC; CDR3: CSVTGTREGNEQFF
V: TRBV15; D: .; size: .; J: TRBJ1-5; DNA: TGTGCCACCAGCAGAGCCGGGGGGCACGATAGCAATCAGCCCCAGCATTTT; CDR3: CATSRAGGHDSNQPQHF
V: TRBV24-1; D: .; size: .; J: TRBJ2-5; DNA: TGTGCCACCAGTGATTCGGAGAGGTTGATGACCCAGTACTTC; CDR3: CATSDSERLMTQYF
V: TRBV2; D: .; size: many; J: TRBJ1-5; DNA: TGTGCCAGCAGTGCGGCCAATCAGCCCCAGCATTTT; CDR3: CASSAANQPQHF
V: TRBV6-1; D: TRBD2; size: .; J: TRBJ2-2; DNA: TGTGCCAGCAGTCCCGGACTAGCGGGAGTGCCGAACACCGGGGAGCTGTTTTTT; CDR3: CASSPGLAGVPNTGELFF
V: TRBV30; D: .; size: many; J: TRBJ2-1; DNA: TGTGCCTTGGGCCCCTCCTACAATGAGCAGTTCTTC; CDR3: CALGPSYNEQFF
V: TRBV11-2; D: .; size: many; J: TRBJ2-7; DNA: TGTGCCAGCAGCACACACTCCCCCAGGAGCTACGAGCAGTACTTC; CDR3: CASSTHSPRSYEQYF
V: TRBV20-1; D: TRBD2; size: .; J: TRBJ2-3; DNA: TGCAGTGCTCAGGGACTAGCGGGAGAGGATACGCAGTATTTT; CDR3: CSAQGLAGEDTQYF
V: TRBV2; D: TRBD2; size: many; J: TRBJ2-3; DNA: TGTGCCAGCAGCAGGGGACTAGCGGTTGTTGGCACAGATACGCAGTATTTT; CDR3: CASSRGLAVVGTDTQYF
V: TRBV6-1; D: TRBD1; size: few; J: TRBJ2-4; DNA: TGTGCCAGCAGTGCGACAGGGACCAAAAACATTCAGTACTTC; CDR3: CASSATGTKNIQYF
V: TRBV11-2; D: TRBD1; size: once; J: TRBJ2-7; DNA: TGTGCCAGCAGCCCCCGCACAGGGGGGCCCTCCTACGAGCAGTACTTC; CDR3: CASSPRTGGPSYEQYF
V: TRBV27; D: TRBD2; size: .; J: TRBJ2-1; DNA: TGTGCCACCAAGGAGCGACTAGCGACCTACAATGAGCAGTTCTTC; CDR3: CATKERLATYNEQFF
V: TRBV19; D: .; size: .; J: TRBJ2-3; DNA: TGTGCCAGTAGTATAGACTGGACTAGCACAGATACGCAGTATTTT; CDR3: CASSIDWTSTDTQYF
V: TRBV2; D: .; size: many; J: TRBJ2-5; DNA: TGTGCCAGCAGTAGTAGGGCAGGTGGGACCCAGTACTTC; CDR3: CASSSRAGGTQYF
V: TRBV30; D: TRBD1; size: once; J: TRBJ2-7; DNA: TGTGCCTGGGCCGGGACAGGGAACTACGAGCAGTACTTC; CDR3: CAWAGTGNYEQYF
V: TRBV12-3/TRBV12-4; D: TRBD2; size: .; J: TRBJ2-3; DNA: TGTGCCAGCAGTTCCCGACTAGCGGGAGATACGCAGTATTTT; CDR3: CASSSRLAGDTQYF
V: TRBV24-1; D: .; size: many; J: TRBJ1-2; DNA: TGTGCCACCAGTGATTTCGGTGGCTACACCTTC; CDR3: CATSDFGGYTF
V: TRBV30; D: .; size: many; J: TRBJ1-5; DNA: TGTGCCTGGAGTGTCCAGAGCGGTCAGCCCCAGCATTTT; CDR3: CAWSVQSGQPQHF
V: TRBV2; D: TRBD2; size: many; J: TRBJ2-7; DNA: TGTGCCAGCAGAACCCCGGGAGGCTCCTACGAGCAGTACTTC; CDR3: CASRTPGGSYEQYF
V: TRBV11-3; D: TRBD2; size: .; J: TRBJ2-7; DNA: TGTGCCAGCAAACTAGCGGTCTCCTACGAGCAGTACTTC; CDR3: CASKLAVSYEQYF
V: TRBV24-1; D: .; size: many; J: TRBJ2-1; DNA: TGTGCCACCAGTGAACCGGGACCCGAGGCAGATGAGCAGTTCTTC; CDR3: CATSEPGPEADEQFF
V: TRBV20-1; D: TRBD2; size: many; J: TRBJ2-5; DNA: TGCAGTGCTAGAGATCAAGACGGGGGGAGGGGAGAGACCCAGTACTTC; CDR3: CSARDQDGGRGETQYF
V: TRBV11-2; D: .; size: many; J: TRBJ2-7; DNA: TGTGCCAGCAGCTTAGCGCCAGGGATTCTTACCGAGCAGTACTTC; CDR3: CASSLAPGILTEQYF
V: TRBV6-1; D: .; size: .; J: TRBJ2-2; DNA: TGTGCCAGCAGGCCTCTAGTAACCGGGGAGCTGTTTTTT; CDR3: CASRPLVTGELFF
V: TRBV2; D: TRBD1; size: .; J: TRBJ2-7; DNA: TGTGCCAGCACCCGGGACAGGGGGAGGTACGAGCAGTACTTC; CDR3: CASTRDRGRYEQYF
V: TRBV19; D: .; size: many; J: TRBJ1-1; DNA: TGTGCCAGTAGTATGCAGGGATCGGGGACTGAAGCTTTCTTT; CDR3: CASSMQGSGTEAFF
V: TRBV6-1; D: .; size: few; J: TRBJ2-7; DNA: TGTGCCAGCAGTGATGGCCCTGCCTCCTACGAGCAGTACTTC; CDR3: CASSDGPASYEQYF
V: TRBV2; D: .; size: many; J: TRBJ1-5; DNA: TGTGCCAGCAGTAGTTGGGGAGTCGGGCAGCCCCAGCATTTT; CDR3: CASSSWGVGQPQHF